The T cell receptor beta chain described here comes from a study of CD8+ T cells in alopecia areata. Background on the study: Skin-grafted roughly 7-11-week-old female C3H/HeJ mice received tissue from approximately 6-12-month-old C3H/HeJ donors with spontaneous alopecia.

A panel of CD4, CD8alpha, NKG2D, NKG2ACE and other markers served to sort pooled cutaneous lymph node cells. Whole-study results and caveats: It was less clear whether patients shared TCRs than it was in mice, possibly because of HLA. Clonality was higher in lesional than normal scalp, especially in alopecia totalis/universalis. Normal skin's resident alphabeta T cells are also sequenced in scalp samples.

This clone was counted at least ten times. The antigen remains unidentified. The genes are named according to mouse. From the germline J gene comes the end of the CDR3, since the read stops 4 residues before it. J was trimmed by 3 bases and V by 2 bases; bases with no gene match: 1. The CDR3 extends over 14 amino acids. Germline V gene sequence: CDR1 FNHDT, CDR2 SITEND (reference sequence). The sequencing template was cDNA reverse transcribed from extracted RNA. Profiled with immunoSEQ multiplex PCR; TCRdb holds only in-frame clones, not every one. The sample yields under 9,000 clones, without any singletons.

Sequencing used CD8+ T cells sorted from a lymph node. This TCR derives from a C3H/HeJ mouse with alopecia areata. The strain is characterized by the MHC haplotype H2-k. The chain uses TRBV19 and TRBJ2-2; 7 bases align to TRBD2. The covered CDR3 bases are TGTGCCAGCAGTATTTGGGGGGACACCGGG. It codes for CASSIWGDTG. Given in full, the CDR3 is CASSIWGDTGQLYF.